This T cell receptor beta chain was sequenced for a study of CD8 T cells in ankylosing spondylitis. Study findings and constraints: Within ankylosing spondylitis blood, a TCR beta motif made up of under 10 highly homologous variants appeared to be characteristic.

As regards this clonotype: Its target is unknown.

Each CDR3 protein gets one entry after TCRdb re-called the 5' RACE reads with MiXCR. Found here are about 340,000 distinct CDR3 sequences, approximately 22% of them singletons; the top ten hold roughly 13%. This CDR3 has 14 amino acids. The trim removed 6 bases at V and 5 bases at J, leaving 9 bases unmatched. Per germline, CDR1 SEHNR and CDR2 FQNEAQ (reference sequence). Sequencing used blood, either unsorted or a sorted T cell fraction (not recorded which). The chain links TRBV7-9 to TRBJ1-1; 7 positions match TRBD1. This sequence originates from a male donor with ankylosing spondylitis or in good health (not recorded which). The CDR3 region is CASRDAGGRTEAFF. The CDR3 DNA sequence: TGTGCCAGCAGGGACGCAGGGGGGAGGACTGAAGCTTTCTTT.